The 15 T cell receptor beta chains below were found in one sample sequenced in a study of blood T cell repertoires in COVID-19. Libraries were prepared by immunoSEQ multiplex PCR; TCRdb keeps only in-frame clonotypes and omits some of them. The table includes tens of thousands of clones, about 89% detected once. The sample was peripheral blood. Receptors were obtained from a middle-aged man with COVID-19, enrolled during active disease.

The chain couples TRBV3-1 (or the pseudogene TRBV3-2) to TRBJ2-5, with TRBD1 matching 8 bases. The CDR3 has 15 amino acids. V was pared by 2 bases and J by 9 bases, with 11 bases of the junction left unmatched. CDR1 is LGHDT, CDR2 YNNKEL, per germline (reference sequence). This chain's CDR3 is CASSQRRRQGAAQYF. DNA of the CDR3: TGTGCCAGCAGCCAACGTCGGAGGCAGGGGGCGGCCCAGTACTTC.

V is TRBV12-3 or TRBV12-4 and J is TRBJ1-6, with TRBD1 identical over 10 bases. Trimming cost V 7 bases and J 8 bases; bases outside gene matches: 2. The CDR3 spans 13 residues. CDR3 sequence: CASKGTGDSPLHF. In DNA, the CDR3 is TGTGCCAGCAAAGGGACAGGGGATTCACCCCTCCACTTT.

This clone came up once. The gene calls are TRBV19 and TRBJ1-4, with D possibly TRBD1 on 5 matching bases. The V gene lost 8 bases and the J gene lost 3 bases, with 19 bases spanning the gap. CDR1 is LNHDA, CDR2 SQIVND, per germline (reference sequence). The CDR3 spans 16 residues. The CDR3 bases are TGTGCCAGTCACGACAGCGCGGCGGTGGCTAATGAAAAACTGTTTTTT. Protein: CASHDSAAVANEKLFF.

V is TRBV4-1 and J is TRBJ1-1; a weak D match, TRBD1 (5 bases). There are 16 residues in the CDR3. Trimming shortened V by 4 bases and J by 3 bases, and 18 bases separated the two germline ends. The germline gives CDR1 MGHRA, CDR2 YSYEKL. CDR3: CASSRENWRQHTEAFF. CDR3 sequence (DNA): TGCGCCAGCAGCCGCGAAAACTGGAGACAGCACACTGAAGCTTTCTTT.

The chain is built from TRBV14 and TRBJ1-2, with TRBD1 as a possible D gene (6 bases). The CDR3 covers 15 residues. Trimming removed 3 bases from V and 2 bases from J, with 13 bases in between. Per the germline V gene, CDR1 is SGHDN and CDR2 is FVKESK. The CDR3 sequence: CASSQGLGQNYGYTF. For the CDR3, the DNA is TGTGCCAGCAGCCAGGGCCTCGGACAGAACTATGGCTACACCTTC. Using reference TRBV14 and TRBJ1-2 for the parts outside the CDR3, the full variable domain is EAGVTQFPSHSVIEKGQTVTLRCDPISGHDNLYWYRRVMGKEIKFLLHFVKESKQDESGMPNNRFLAERTGGTYSTLKVQPAELEDSGVYFCASSQGLGQNYGYTFGSGTRLTVV.

V gene TRBV5-4 combines with J gene TRBJ1-1; D unclear. The CDR3 is 14 amino acids. The germline V and J ends were trimmed by 0 bases and 4 bases, with 10 bases remaining between them. The germline V gene encodes CDR1 SGHNT and CDR2 YYREEE (reference sequence). The CDR3 loop is CASSLDRRITEAFF. The CDR3 DNA sequence: TGTGCCAGCAGCTTGGATCGCAGAATCACTGAAGCTTTCTTT.

The chain recombines TRBV4-1 with TRBJ2-6; 7 nucleotides line up with TRBD1. The trim removed 0 bases at V and 2 bases at J, leaving 4 bases unmatched. The CDR3 is made up of 17 amino acids. The V gene's germline CDR1 is MGHRA and CDR2 YSYEKL. The CDR3 sequence is CASSQDGRGTGANVLTF. CDR3 nucleotide sequence: TGCGCCAGCAGCCAAGATGGCAGGGGGACTGGGGCCAACGTCCTGACTTTC.

The chain couples TRBV11-1 to TRBJ2-5; 8 nucleotides agree with TRBD1. CDR1 and CDR2 from the germline V gene are SGHAT and FQDESV (reference sequence). The V gene end was trimmed by 1 base and the J gene end by 6 bases; junction bases not matched to a gene: 4. The CDR3 covers 14 residues. Here the CDR3 DNA reads TGTGCCAGCAGCTTAGGGACAGGGAAAAAGACCCAGTACTTC. This sequence encodes CASSLGTGKKTQYF. Based on the CDR3 plus reference TRBV11-1 and TRBJ2-5, the full variable domain is EAEVAQSPRYKITEKSQAVAFWCDPISGHATLYWYRQILGQGPELLVQFQDESVVDDSQLPKDRFSAERLKGVDSTLKIQPAELGDSAMYLCASSLGTGKKTQYFGPGTRLLVL.

CDR3 nucleotides: TGTGCCAGCACAGACAGGCCCCAGGGAGGCTACACCTTC. This sequence encodes CASTDRPQGGYTF. This chain links TRBV6-6 with TRBJ1-2, with D maybe TRBD1 (6 bases). Germline V gene data show CDR1 as MNHNY and CDR2 as SVGAGI (reference sequence). V was pared by 7 bases and J by 8 bases, with 17 bases between. The CDR3 spans 13 residues.

The chain couples TRBV6-5 to TRBJ1-5, with D uncertain. Germline V gene sequence: CDR1 MNHEY, CDR2 SVGAGI. The germline V and J ends were trimmed by 5 bases and 10 bases, with 18 bases remaining between them. The CDR3 is 14 residues long. CDR3 protein: CASSPRMDQPPQHF. The CDR3 DNA follows: TGTGCCAGCAGTCCGCGGATGGATCAGCCCCCCCAGCATTTT.

The chain uses TRBV7-2 and TRBJ1-2; TRBD1 matches at 8 bases. The CDR3 has 12 residues. The V gene end was trimmed by 8 bases and the J gene end by 7 bases; junction bases not matched to a gene: 6. In germline, CDR1 is SGHTA, CDR2 FQGNSA. The CDR3: CASQGDRSGYTF. The CDR3 DNA is TGTGCCAGCCAAGGGGACAGGTCTGGCTACACCTTC.

The rearrangement joins TRBV28 to TRBJ1-4; perhaps TRBD1 as D (5 bases). The germline V gene encodes CDR1 MDHEN and CDR2 SYDVKM. CDR3 length: 13 amino acids. The V gene lost 6 bases and the J gene lost 8 bases, with 13 bases spanning the gap. Here the CDR3 DNA reads TGTGCCAGCAGCCCTAGGCGGGGGGAAAAACTGTTTTTT. Translation gives CASSPRRGEKLFF.

The chain has TRBV6-1 and TRBJ1-1; D remains unclear. Germline V lookup: CDR1 MNHNS, CDR2 SASEGT. With 0 bases removed from V and 2 bases from J, the gap between germline ends came to 10 bases. The CDR3 extends over 15 amino acids. The CDR3 DNA reads TGTGCCAGCAGTGAAGCGGGAGGGCCAAACACTGAAGCTTTCTTT. The encoded protein is CASSEAGGPNTEAFF.

J is TRBJ2-6 and V is TRBV15, with a tentative D call TRBD1 (6 bases). The CDR3 covers 16 residues. The V gene's germline CDR1 is LNHNV and CDR2 YYDKDF (reference sequence). V lost 1 base to trimming and J lost 0 bases, with 7 bases between them. The DNA for the CDR3 is TGTGCCACCAGCAGAGCCAGGGGCTCTGGGGCCAACGTCCTGACTTTC. Translated, it gives CATSRARGSGANVLTF.

V gene TRBV6-5 combines with J gene TRBJ1-5, with 7 bases aligning to TRBD1. Germline CDR1 reads MNHEY; CDR2 reads SVGAGI. CDR3 size: 15 residues. The V segment lost 5 bases and the J segment 2 bases; nucleotides outside the gene matches: 6. CDR3 residues: CASSPGQRGNQPQHF. The CDR3 nucleotides are TGTGCCAGCAGTCCGGGACAGAGGGGCAATCAGCCCCAGCATTTT.